Shown below are 24 T cell receptor beta chains from a single sample sequenced in a study of blood T cell repertoires in COVID-19. Method: immunoSEQ multiplex PCR; TCRdb's copy keeps in-frame clones and lacks some. This table holds about 230,000 clones, approximately 84% found once. The sequencing input was peripheral blood. Receptor source: a middle-aged man with COVID-19, enrolled during active disease.

Only one count was recorded for this clone. Other nucleotide sequences in the sample specify the same CDR3. The chain combines TRBV7-2 with TRBJ1-2; 9 bases fit TRBD1. In germline, CDR1 is SGHTA, CDR2 FQGNSA. The CDR3 runs to 15 residues. V lost 3 bases, J lost 1 base, and 3 bases stayed unmatched. Here the CDR3 reads CASSLGQGGNYGYTF. The CDR3 DNA reads as TGTGCCAGCAGCTTGGGACAGGGCGGTAACTATGGCTACACCTTC.

A few counts support this clone. The chain carries TRBV6-5 and TRBJ2-1; TRBD2 matches at 7 bases. The length of the CDR3 is 14 residues. Looked up from germline, CDR1 is MNHEY and CDR2 is SVGAGI. V was clipped by 7 bases and J by 4 bases; unmatched bases: 7. This CDR3 is CASTPGLSYNEQFF. Here the CDR3 DNA reads TGTGCCAGCACCCCGGGACTATCTTACAATGAGCAGTTCTTC.

The chain carries TRBV12-5 and TRBJ1-1, with 10 positions matching TRBD1. Trimming at V came to 2 bases and at J to 5 bases, leaving 5 bases not matched to a gene. Germline CDR1 reads LGHNT; CDR2 reads FRNRAP. CDR3 size: 15 residues. This CDR3 reads CASGLTRTGGTEAFF. The CDR3 DNA sequence: TGTGCTAGTGGTTTGACCCGGACAGGGGGGACTGAAGCTTTCTTT.

The V call is TRBV7-3, the J call TRBJ2-2; 7 nucleotides align to TRBD2. Trimming took 2 bases from V and 4 from J; bases not matched to a gene: 7. Per the germline V gene, CDR1 is SGHTA and CDR2 is FQGTGA. The CDR3 consists of 16 residues. In nucleotides, the CDR3 is TGTGCCAGCAGCTTAGCGGGACCGGGGGGCACCGGGGAGCTGTTTTTT. Residues: CASSLAGPGGTGELFF. The whole variable domain, filled in from reference TRBV7-3 and TRBJ2-2, reads GAGVSQTPSNKVTEKGKYVELRCDPISGHTALYWYRQSLGQGPEFLIYFQGTGAADDSGLPNDRFFAVRPEGSVSTLKIQRTERGDSAVYLCASSLAGPGGTGELFFGEGSRLTVL.

The rearrangement links TRBV28 to TRBJ2-7; 7 nucleotides agree with TRBD1. V lost 0 bases to trimming and J lost 3 bases; unmatched junction nucleotides: 8. This CDR3 is 16 amino acids long. Germline loops: CDR1 MDHEN, CDR2 SYDVKM. The CDR3 region has the DNA TGTGCCAGCAGTTTATGGGGGACAGAATCAGGCTACGAGCAGTACTTC. Its protein product is CASSLWGTESGYEQYF.

The J gene is TRBJ1-5, the V gene TRBV11-2, with D perhaps TRBD1 (5 bases). The CDR3 extends over 16 amino acids. Germline assignment: CDR1 SGHAT and CDR2 FQNNGV. Trimming took 4 bases from V and 6 from J, leaving 19 bases between them. The CDR3 region is CASSSENGGFGQPQHF. CDR3 DNA: TGTGCCAGCAGCTCCGAGAACGGGGGTTTTGGTCAGCCCCAGCATTTT.

The chain links TRBV5-4 to TRBJ1-2; TRBD1 matches 7 bases. The germline CDR1 and CDR2 sequences are SGHNT and YYREEE (reference sequence). With 2 bases clipped from V and 8 bases from J, the junction kept 9 bases outside the gene matches. The CDR3 has 14 amino acids. CDR3: CASSFPTGLTGYTF. The CDR3 DNA reads as TGTGCCAGCAGCTTCCCGACAGGGCTTACCGGCTACACCTTC.

The rearrangement joins TRBV27 to TRBJ2-3; 8 bases fit TRBD2. CDR1 is MNHEY and CDR2 is SMNVEV in the germline V gene (reference sequence). This CDR3 comprises 15 residues. The ends lost 3 bases at V and 2 bases at J; junction bases unmatched: 4. In nucleotides, the CDR3 is TGTGCCAGCAGTTTTGAGCGGGAGTTCACAGATACGCAGTATTTT. It is translated as CASSFEREFTDTQYF.

In its sample, this clone was seen a few times. This sequence joins TRBV30 and TRBJ2-3; the D is unclear. CDR1 is GTSNPN, CDR2 SVGIG, per germline (reference sequence). The CDR3 spans 12 residues. With 2 bases removed from V and 6 bases from J, the gap between germline ends came to 9 bases. The CDR3 loop reads CAWSPTGDTQYF. The CDR3 DNA follows: TGTGCCTGGAGTCCGACTGGTGATACGCAGTATTTT. Together with reference TRBV30 and TRBJ2-3, the CDR3 gives the full variable domain: SQTIHQWPATLVQPVGSPLSLECTVEGTSNPNLYWYRQAAGRGLQLLFYSVGIGQISSEVPQNLSASRPQDRQFILSSKKLLLSDSGFYLCAWSPTGDTQYFGPGTRLTVL.

The chain couples TRBV5-6 to TRBJ2-5; 7 bases are a match to TRBD2. V was pared by 4 bases and J by 3 bases, with 6 bases of the junction left unmatched. Germline assignment: CDR1 SGHDT and CDR2 YYEEEE. This CDR3 spans 14 amino acids. CDR3: CASSPVGGKETQYF. In DNA, the CDR3 is TGTGCCAGCAGCCCCGTGGGGGGGAAAGAGACCCAGTACTTC.

The chain combines TRBV5-1 with TRBJ2-7; 8 nucleotides align to TRBD2. CDR1 and CDR2 from the germline V gene are SGHRS and YFSETQ. The J segment lost 7 bases and the V segment lost 3 bases, leaving 12 bases of the junction unmatched. The CDR3 runs to 15 residues. This chain's CDR3 is CASSSNSGARSEQYF. The CDR3 nucleotides read TGCGCCAGCAGCTCTAATAGCGGGGCCCGGAGTGAGCAGTACTTC.

The table lists this clone with a few counts. The rearrangement uses TRBV5-6 and TRBJ1-2; 7 nucleotides match TRBD1. Germline CDR1 and CDR2: SGHDT and YYEEEE. This CDR3 contains 14 residues. The ends lost 2 bases at V and 4 bases at J; junction bases unmatched: 5. This chain's CDR3 is CASSLEQGTYGYTF. The DNA for the CDR3 is TGTGCCAGCAGCTTAGAACAGGGGACCTATGGCTACACCTTC.

This chain uses TRBV2 with TRBJ2-3; possibly TRBD2 for D (6 bases). CDR1 and CDR2 from the germline V gene are SNHLY and FYNNEI. Trimming shortened V by 6 bases and J by 8 bases, and 9 bases separated the two germline ends. The length of the CDR3 is 11 residues. The CDR3, as DNA: TGTGCCAGCAGGTACGGGGGTACGCAGTATTTT. This encodes CASRYGGTQYF.

The chain employs TRBV6-1 and TRBJ1-2; the D is unclear. CDR3 length: 13 residues. The V gene lost 2 bases and the J gene lost 8 bases, with 12 bases spanning the gap. Per the germline V gene, CDR1 is MNHNS and CDR2 is SASEGT. The CDR3 loop is CASSEIGEGGYTF. The CDR3 DNA is TGTGCCAGCAGTGAAATCGGGGAGGGAGGCTACACCTTC.

This rearrangement joins TRBV19 to TRBJ1-2; 7 positions agree with TRBD1. After removal of 4 bases from V and 0 bases from J, the junction contained 5 bases not matched to a gene. Germline V gene lookup returns CDR1 LNHDA and CDR2 SQIVND (reference sequence). The CDR3 runs 15 residues. The DNA of the CDR3 is TGTGCCAGTAGTACGGGACAGCTGACTAACTATGGCTACACCTTC. Its protein product is CASSTGQLTNYGYTF.

V and J are TRBV7-8 and TRBJ2-5; 10 positions match TRBD2. With V trimmed by 1 base and J by 3 bases, 2 bases remained unmatched. CDR1 and CDR2 from the germline V gene are SGHVS and FQNEAQ. CDR3 length: 15 amino acids. In DNA, the CDR3 is TGTGCCAGCAGCTTAGGTACTAGCGGGGAAGAGACCCAGTACTTC. Protein product: CASSLGTSGEETQYF.

V and J are TRBV27 and TRBJ2-7; 8 bases agree with TRBD1. V was clipped by 5 bases and J by 5 bases; unmatched bases: 11. There are 15 residues in the CDR3. The germline CDR1 and CDR2 sequences are MNHEY and SMNVEV (reference sequence). The CDR3 coding sequence is TGTGCCAGCAGTGGATACAGGGGGACTGGCGACGAGCAGTACTTC. The encoded protein is CASSGYRGTGDEQYF.

The V call is TRBV4-1, the J call TRBJ2-7, with a tentative D call TRBD2 (6 bases). Germline CDR1 MGHRA, CDR2 YSYEKL. V lost 1 base and J 4 bases, leaving 14 bases between the germline ends. This CDR3 is 15 amino acids long. Here the CDR3 reads CASSQGSGQRYEQYF. CDR3 in DNA: TGCGCCAGCAGCCAAGGGAGCGGGCAAAGGTACGAGCAGTACTTC.

V and J are TRBV19 and TRBJ1-5; no clear D gene. Trimming took off 3 bases at V and 6 bases at J, with 6 bases between the two ends. The CDR3 totals 12 residues. Germline-derived CDR1 and CDR2 are LNHDA and SQIVND (reference sequence). The DNA of the CDR3 is TGTGCCAGTAGTATGAGGGCTCAGCCCCAGCATTTT. This gives the protein CASSMRAQPQHF.

CDR3 coding DNA: TGTGCCAGCTCACCCCAGGGACTAGCGGAAGAGACCCAGTACTTC. Translating gives CASSPQGLAEETQYF. The chain employs TRBV18 and TRBJ2-5; 11 bases match TRBD2. The CDR3 has 15 residues. V lost 3 bases and J lost 3; bases outside the gene matches: 3. CDR1 and CDR2 from the germline V gene are KGHSH and LQKENI.

The chain is built from TRBV3-1 (or the pseudogene TRBV3-2) and TRBJ2-7; D gene uncertain. The CDR3 totals 14 residues. Trimming shortened V by 0 bases and J by 6 bases, and 12 bases separated the two germline ends. Germline loops: CDR1 LGHDT, CDR2 YNNKEL (reference sequence). The DNA for the CDR3 is TGTGCCAGCAGCCAAGATGTTTCTAGTCGCGAGCAGTACTTC. As protein: CASSQDVSSREQYF.

J is TRBJ2-1 and V is TRBV7-9; 10 nucleotides agree with TRBD2. The CDR3 runs 15 residues. Germline-derived CDR1 and CDR2 are SEHNR and FQNEAQ (reference sequence). V lost 5 bases to trimming and J lost 7 bases; unmatched junction nucleotides: 8. This chain's CDR3 is CASSPSGGARNEQFF. CDR3 nucleotide sequence: TGTGCCAGCAGCCCAAGCGGGGGGGCCCGTAATGAGCAGTTCTTC. The variable domain in full, completed from reference TRBV7-9 and TRBJ2-1, reads DTGVSQNPRHKITKRGQNVTFRCDPISEHNRLYWYRQTLGQGPEFLTYFQNEAQLEKSRLLSDRFSAERPKGSFSTLEIQRTEQGDSAMYLCASSPSGGARNEQFFGPGTRLTVL.

The genes are TRBV10-3 and TRBJ2-5, with 7 bases that match TRBD1. This CDR3 contains 14 residues. The V gene end was trimmed by 4 bases and the J gene end by 3 bases; junction bases not matched to a gene: 5. Germline CDR1 reads ENHRY; CDR2 reads SYGVKD. The chain's CDR3 is CAISGDRDEETQYF. CDR3 DNA: TGTGCCATCAGTGGCGACAGGGATGAAGAGACCCAGTACTTC.

The chain combines TRBV7-9 with TRBJ2-7; TRBD1 aligns across 10 bases. Germline values: CDR1 SEHNR, CDR2 FQNEAQ (reference sequence). The CDR3 is 17 residues long. Trimming removed 5 bases from V and 2 bases from J; junction bases left unmatched: 12. CDR3 sequence: CASSPTPGQGLPYEQYF. DNA for the CDR3: TGTGCCAGCAGCCCAACCCCGGGACAGGGGCTACCCTACGAGCAGTACTTC.